This section outlines one TCR beta chain sequence together with its context. This sample was taken from a study of identical twins. TCRdb reprocessed the 5' RACE reads via MiXCR and lists one record per CDR3 protein. The data show about 240,000 distinct CDR3 sequences, with roughly 10% seen just once and about a tenth held by the top ten. The V gene's germline CDR1 is SGDLS and CDR2 YYNGEE. The ends were cut back, 2 bases at V and 8 bases at J, with 19 bases in the middle. This CDR3 spans 15 amino acids. The chain employs TRBV9 and TRBJ2-5, with D uncertain. What was sequenced was memory T cells sorted from blood. The TCR was taken from a man in his fifties in good health. CDR3: CASSVADIGFGTQYF. Written as DNA, the CDR3 is TGTGCCAGCAGCGTTGCGGATATCGGGTTCGGCACCCAGTACTTC.